Here is one T cell receptor beta chain with its context. This CDR3 region has 14 residues. V lost 3 bases, J lost 9 bases, and 15 bases lay in between. CDR1 and CDR2 (germline): LNHDA, SQIVND (reference sequence). The data were taken from a study of Graves' ophthalmopathy and Graves' hyperthyroidism. From fresh peripheral blood, around 11 ml in volume, the PBMCs were obtained. Researchers took RNA transcripts and amplified TCR beta CDR3 regions from them. An initial RT-PCR round employing HTBI primers preceded a second-round multiplex PCR. TCRdb re-analysed the multiplex PCR reads in MiXCR, keeping a single row per CDR3 protein. The sample includes about 740,000 distinct CDR3 sequences, 40% seen only once; the top ten take around 40%.

The sequence was obtained from an adult man with Graves' ophthalmopathy. The sequenced sample was peripheral blood. V usage is TRBV19 and J usage is TRBJ1-5, with a possible D match to TRBD1 (6 bases). CDR3 DNA sequence: TGTGCCAGTAGTATGGACAGTGGGGGATGGCCCCAGCATTTT. This codes for CASSMDSGGWPQHF.